This T cell receptor (beta chain) was recorded in a study of T cells after yellow fever vaccination. Study-wide results and limits: After the booster, approximately 96% of CD4 and roughly nine tenths of CD8 primary-response clones were re-detected. A weaker secondary response peaked on day 5, the primary on day 15.

TCRdb recomputed calls from the 5' RACE reads with MiXCR, one row per CDR3 protein. Counted here are around 330,000 distinct CDR3 sequences, approximately 3.9% occurring once; the ten biggest clones make up less than 25%. This clonotype turned up a few times. The antigen is unknown. The CDR3 extends over 13 amino acids. Per the germline V gene, CDR1 is SGHRS and CDR2 is YFSETQ. V shed 4 bases and J 7 bases; nucleotides not matched to a gene: 4. This clonotype was obtained from a man in his late teens or twenties who received the YFV17D yellow fever vaccine. The sample was PBMCs, taken on the day of the yellow fever booster vaccination. The chain has TRBV5-1 and TRBJ2-2, with 7 bases that match TRBD1. The CDR3 spells CASSRGGLGELFF. The CDR3 region has the DNA TGCGCCAGCAGCCGAGGGGGCCTCGGGGAGCTGTTTTTT.